Described below is a single TCR beta chain sequence and its context. The antigen remains unidentified. The sample originates from a study of PD-1 blockade in classical Hodgkin lymphoma. Study-level points and caveats: Prior therapy or disease activity may underlie the repertoire differences, whose causes remain undefined. A reduction in baseline TCR diversity was reportedly seen in newly diagnosed patients relative to healthy donors.

The method was immunoSEQ multiplex PCR; TCRdb's version includes in-frame clones alone and lacks a portion of them. The table lists fewer than 90,000 clones, about 93% of them singletons, with around 2.5% in the top ten. The CDR3 covers 15 residues. Trimming left V 10 bases short and J 3 bases short, with 20 bases between. From germline, CDR1 is LNHDA and CDR2 SQIVND (reference sequence). Specified time point: newly diagnosed, previously untreated cHL patient sample. The chain joins TRBV19 to TRBJ2-3; D possibly uses TRBD1 or TRBD2 (5 bases each). Sequences were obtained from peripheral blood mononuclear cells (PBMCs). The origin of this receptor is a human donor with classical Hodgkin lymphoma. The CDR3 protein is CANKPVFEGTDTQYF. CDR3 nucleotide sequence: TGTGCCAATAAACCGGTCTTTGAGGGGACAGATACGCAGTATTTT.